This TCR beta chain is from a study of blood T cell repertoires in COVID-19. Study overall: From the United States, Italy and Spain came samples of acute and convalescent COVID-19. The cDNA or gDNA used as material had been derived from T cells, B-cell-depleted T cells, or PBMCs.

J lost 5 bases, V lost 5 bases, and 6 bases had no gene match. This CDR3 spans 15 amino acids. CDR1 SGHAT and CDR2 FQNNGV come from the germline V gene. Cohorts were determined from participant-reported clinical history. Study processing details: The authors estimated nucleated cell counts from reference gene primer amplification. Profiled with immunoSEQ multiplex PCR; TCRdb holds only in-frame clones, not every one. V and J calls plus clone size are reproduced from that table; the DNA served to infer D and trimming. The sample contains approximately 130,000 clones, roughly four fifths of which appear only once.

Material for sequencing was PBMCs or T cells enriched from blood (not recorded which). The chain couples TRBV11-2 to TRBJ2-5; 12 bases are shared with TRBD1. The clonotype was recovered from a man under 40 who had recovered from COVID-19. Here the CDR3 reads CASSNGTGGGETQYF. As DNA, the CDR3 is TGTGCCAGCAGCAACGGGACAGGGGGCGGTGAGACCCAGTACTTC. Based on the CDR3 plus reference TRBV11-2 and TRBJ2-5, the full variable domain is EAGVAQSPRYKIIEKRQSVAFWCNPISGHATLYWYQQILGQGPKLLIQFQNNGVVDDSQLPKDRFSAERLKGVDSTLKIQPAKLEDSAVYLCASSNGTGGGETQYFGPGTRLLVL.